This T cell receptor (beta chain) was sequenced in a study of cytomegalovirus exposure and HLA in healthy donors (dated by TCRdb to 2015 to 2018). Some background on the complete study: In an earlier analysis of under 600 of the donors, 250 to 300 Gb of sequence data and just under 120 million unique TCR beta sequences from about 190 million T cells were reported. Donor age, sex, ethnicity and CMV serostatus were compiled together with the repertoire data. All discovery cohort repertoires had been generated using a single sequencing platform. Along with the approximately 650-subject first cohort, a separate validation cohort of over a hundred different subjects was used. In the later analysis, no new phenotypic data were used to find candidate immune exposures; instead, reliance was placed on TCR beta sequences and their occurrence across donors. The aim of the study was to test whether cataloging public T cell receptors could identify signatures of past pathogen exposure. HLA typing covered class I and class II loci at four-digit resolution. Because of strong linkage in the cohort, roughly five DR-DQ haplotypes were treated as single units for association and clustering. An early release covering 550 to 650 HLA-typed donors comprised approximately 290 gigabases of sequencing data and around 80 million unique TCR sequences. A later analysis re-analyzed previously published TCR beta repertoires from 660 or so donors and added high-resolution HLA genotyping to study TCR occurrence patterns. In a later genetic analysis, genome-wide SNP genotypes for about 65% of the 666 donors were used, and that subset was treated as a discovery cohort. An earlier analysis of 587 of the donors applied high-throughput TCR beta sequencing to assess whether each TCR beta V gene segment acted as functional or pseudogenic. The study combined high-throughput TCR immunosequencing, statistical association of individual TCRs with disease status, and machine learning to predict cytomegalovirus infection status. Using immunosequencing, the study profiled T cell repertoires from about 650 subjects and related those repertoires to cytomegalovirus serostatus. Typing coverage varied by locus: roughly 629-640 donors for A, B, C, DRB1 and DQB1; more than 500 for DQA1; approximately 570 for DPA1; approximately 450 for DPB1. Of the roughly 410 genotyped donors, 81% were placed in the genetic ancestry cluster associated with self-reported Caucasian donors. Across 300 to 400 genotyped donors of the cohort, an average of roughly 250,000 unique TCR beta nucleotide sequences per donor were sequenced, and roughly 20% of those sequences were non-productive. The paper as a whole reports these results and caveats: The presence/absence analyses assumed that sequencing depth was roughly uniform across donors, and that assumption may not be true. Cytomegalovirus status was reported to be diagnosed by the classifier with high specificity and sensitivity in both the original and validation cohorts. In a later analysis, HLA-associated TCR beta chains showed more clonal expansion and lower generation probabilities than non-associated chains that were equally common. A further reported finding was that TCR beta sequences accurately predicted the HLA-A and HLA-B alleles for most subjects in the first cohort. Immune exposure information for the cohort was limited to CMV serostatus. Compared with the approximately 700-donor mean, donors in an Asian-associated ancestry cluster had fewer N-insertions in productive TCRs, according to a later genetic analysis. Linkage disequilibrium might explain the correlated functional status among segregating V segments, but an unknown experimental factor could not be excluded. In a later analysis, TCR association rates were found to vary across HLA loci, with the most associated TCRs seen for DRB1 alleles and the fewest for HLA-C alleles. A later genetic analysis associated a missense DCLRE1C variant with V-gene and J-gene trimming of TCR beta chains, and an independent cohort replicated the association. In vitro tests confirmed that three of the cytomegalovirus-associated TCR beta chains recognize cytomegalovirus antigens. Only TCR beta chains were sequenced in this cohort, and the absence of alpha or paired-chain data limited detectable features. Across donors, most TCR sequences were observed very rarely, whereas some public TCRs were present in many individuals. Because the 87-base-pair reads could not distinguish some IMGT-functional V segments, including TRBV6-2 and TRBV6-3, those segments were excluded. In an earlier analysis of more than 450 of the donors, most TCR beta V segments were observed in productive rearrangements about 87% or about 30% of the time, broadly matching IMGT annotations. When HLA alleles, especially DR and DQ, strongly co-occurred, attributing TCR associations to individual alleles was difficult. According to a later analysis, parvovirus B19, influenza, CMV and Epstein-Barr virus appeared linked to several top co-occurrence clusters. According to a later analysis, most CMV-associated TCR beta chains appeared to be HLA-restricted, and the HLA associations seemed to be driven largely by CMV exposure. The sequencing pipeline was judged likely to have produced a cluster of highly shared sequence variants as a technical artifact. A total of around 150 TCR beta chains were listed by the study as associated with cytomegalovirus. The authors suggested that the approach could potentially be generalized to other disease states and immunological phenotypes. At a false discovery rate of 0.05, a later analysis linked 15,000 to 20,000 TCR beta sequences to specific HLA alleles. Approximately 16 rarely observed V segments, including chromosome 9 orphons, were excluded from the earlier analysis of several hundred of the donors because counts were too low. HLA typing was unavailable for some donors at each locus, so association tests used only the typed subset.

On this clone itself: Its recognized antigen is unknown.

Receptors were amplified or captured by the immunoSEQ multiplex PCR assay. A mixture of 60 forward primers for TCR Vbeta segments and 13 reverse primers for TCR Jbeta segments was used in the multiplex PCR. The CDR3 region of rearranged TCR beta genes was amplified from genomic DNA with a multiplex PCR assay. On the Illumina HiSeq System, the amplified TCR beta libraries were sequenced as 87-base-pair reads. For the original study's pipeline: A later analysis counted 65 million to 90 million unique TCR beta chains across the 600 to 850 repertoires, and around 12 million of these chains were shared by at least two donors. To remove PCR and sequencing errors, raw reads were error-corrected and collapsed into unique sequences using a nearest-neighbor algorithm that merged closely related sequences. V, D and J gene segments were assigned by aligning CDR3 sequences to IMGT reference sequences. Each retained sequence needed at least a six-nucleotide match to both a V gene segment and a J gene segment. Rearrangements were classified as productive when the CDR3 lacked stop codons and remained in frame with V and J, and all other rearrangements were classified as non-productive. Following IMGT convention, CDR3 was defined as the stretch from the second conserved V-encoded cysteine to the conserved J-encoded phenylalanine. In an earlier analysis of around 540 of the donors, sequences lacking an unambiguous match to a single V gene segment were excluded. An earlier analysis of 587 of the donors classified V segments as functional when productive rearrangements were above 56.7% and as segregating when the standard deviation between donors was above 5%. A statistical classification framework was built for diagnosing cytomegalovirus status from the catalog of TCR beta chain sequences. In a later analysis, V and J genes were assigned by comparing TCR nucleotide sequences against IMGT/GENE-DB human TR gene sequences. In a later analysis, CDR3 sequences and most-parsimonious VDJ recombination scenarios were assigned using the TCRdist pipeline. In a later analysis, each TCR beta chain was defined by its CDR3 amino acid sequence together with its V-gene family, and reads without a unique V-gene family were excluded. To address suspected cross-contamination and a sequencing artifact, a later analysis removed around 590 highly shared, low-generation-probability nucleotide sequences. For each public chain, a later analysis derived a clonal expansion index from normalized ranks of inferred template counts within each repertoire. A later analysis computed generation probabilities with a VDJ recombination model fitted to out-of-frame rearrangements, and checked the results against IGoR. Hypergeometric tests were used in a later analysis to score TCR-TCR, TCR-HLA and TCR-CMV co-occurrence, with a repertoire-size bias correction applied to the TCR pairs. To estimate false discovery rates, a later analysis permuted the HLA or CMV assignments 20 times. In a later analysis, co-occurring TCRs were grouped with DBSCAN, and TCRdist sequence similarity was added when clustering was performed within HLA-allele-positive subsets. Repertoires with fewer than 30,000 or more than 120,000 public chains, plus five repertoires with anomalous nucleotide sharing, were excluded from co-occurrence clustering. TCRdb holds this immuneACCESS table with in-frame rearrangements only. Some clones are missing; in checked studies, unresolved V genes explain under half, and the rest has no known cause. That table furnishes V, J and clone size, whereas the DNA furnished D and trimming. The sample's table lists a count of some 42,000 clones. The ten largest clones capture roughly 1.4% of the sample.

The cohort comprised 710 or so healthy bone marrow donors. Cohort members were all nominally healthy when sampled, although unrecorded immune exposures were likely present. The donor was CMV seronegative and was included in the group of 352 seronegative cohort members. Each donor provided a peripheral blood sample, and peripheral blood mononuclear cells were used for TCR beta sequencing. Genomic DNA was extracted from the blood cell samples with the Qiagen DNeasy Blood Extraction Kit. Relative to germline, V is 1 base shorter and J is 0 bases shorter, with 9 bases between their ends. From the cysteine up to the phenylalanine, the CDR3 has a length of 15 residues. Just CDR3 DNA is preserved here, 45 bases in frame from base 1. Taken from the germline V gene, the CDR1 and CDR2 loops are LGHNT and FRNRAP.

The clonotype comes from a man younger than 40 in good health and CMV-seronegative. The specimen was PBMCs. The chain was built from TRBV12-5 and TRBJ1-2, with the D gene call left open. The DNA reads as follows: TGTGCTAGTGGTTTGGGGGGAGCTCCTAACTATGGCTACACCTTC. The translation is CASGLGGAPNYGYTF. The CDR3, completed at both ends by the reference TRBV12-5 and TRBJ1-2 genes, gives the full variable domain DARVTQTPRHKVTEMGQEVTMRCQPILGHNTVFWYRQTMMQGLELLAYFRNRAPLDDSGMPKDRFSAEMPDATLATLKIQPSEPRDSAVYFCASGLGGAPNYGYTFGSGTRLTVV.